The source of this TCR beta chain is a study of CD4 T cells in relation to SARS-CoV-2 and coronaviruses. Study at large: ViraFEST: approximately 10-day antigen culture of PBMCs, then TCR beta CDR3 sequencing.

CDR1 is MNHEY, CDR2 SVGAGI, per germline. Trimming removed 7 bases at V and 5 bases at J, with 17 bases between. The CDR3 length is 14 residues. Comments on this clone: The antigen remains unidentified.

Clones were sequenced by immunoSEQ multiplex PCR, and TCRdb holds only the in-frame ones, with some missing. This sample carries under 25,000 clones, around 80% of them seen once, and the ten largest clones take under 20%. CD4+ T cells from unexposed donors were obtained before the COVID-19 pandemic (2011-2018). CD4+ T cells were isolated from the cells after 10 days of culture. The sample was CD4+ T cells from PBMCs, cultured in vitro. The V gene is TRBV6-5, the J gene TRBJ1-1, with D maybe TRBD1 (6 bases). The sequence came from a human donor in good health. CDR3 sequence reads: CASTNGGAQTEAFF. As DNA, the CDR3 is TGTGCCAGCACCAACGGGGGGGCGCAAACTGAAGCTTTCTTT.